This T cell receptor beta chain was captured by sequencing in a study of blood T cell repertoires in COVID-19. Study at large: Sites across the United States, Italy and Spain contributed samples from acute and convalescent COVID-19.

In the source study's methods: Estimated nucleated cell counts came from reference gene primer amplification. This table comes from immunoSEQ multiplex PCR, and its TCRdb copy is limited to in-frame clones, with some not included. The DNA gave D and trimming, while V, J and clone size come from that table. The data contain 130,000 to 150,000 clones, roughly 84% of them singletons. This clone was observed a few times. The sequence came from a human donor with acute or convalescent COVID-19. The donor label of this sample is uncertain. The sequenced material came from peripheral blood.

CDR3 DNA: TGTGCCAGCAGCTTAAGACGAGTCCAGACAGGGAGCTTGAACACTGAAGCTTTCTTT. It specifies CASSLRRVQTGSLNTEAFF. The chain carries TRBV7-8 and TRBJ1-1, with 7 bases lining up with TRBD1. The J segment lost 0 bases and the V segment lost 2 bases, leaving 15 bases of the junction unmatched. Germline V gene sequence: CDR1 SGHVS, CDR2 FQNEAQ. CDR3 length equals 19 residues.